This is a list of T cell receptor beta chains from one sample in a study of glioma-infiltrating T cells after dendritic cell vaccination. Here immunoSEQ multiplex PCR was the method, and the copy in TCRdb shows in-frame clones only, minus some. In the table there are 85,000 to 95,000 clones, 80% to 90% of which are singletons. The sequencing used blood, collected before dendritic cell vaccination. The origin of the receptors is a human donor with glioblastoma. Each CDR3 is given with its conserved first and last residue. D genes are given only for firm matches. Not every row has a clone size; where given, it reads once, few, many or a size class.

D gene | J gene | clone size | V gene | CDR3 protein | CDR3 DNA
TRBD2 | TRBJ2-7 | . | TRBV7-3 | CASSKREGPPDEQYF | TGTGCCAGCAGTAAGCGGGAGGGCCCTCCGGACGAGCAGTACTTC
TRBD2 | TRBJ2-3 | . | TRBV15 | CATSRGERETDTQYF | TGTGCCACCAGCAGAGGGGAGCGGGAGACAGATACGCAGTATTTT
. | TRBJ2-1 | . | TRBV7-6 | CASSLALNNEQFF | TGTGCCAGCAGTCTCGCGTTGAACAATGAGCAGTTCTTC
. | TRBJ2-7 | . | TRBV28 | CASSSDSPYEQYF | TGTGCCAGCAGTTCGGACAGCCCCTACGAGCAGTACTTC
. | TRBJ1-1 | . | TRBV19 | CASSISDTEAFF | TGTGCCAGTAGTATTTCTGACACTGAAGCTTTCTTT
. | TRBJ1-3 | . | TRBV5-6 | CASSYGGWFSGNTIYF | TGTGCCAGCAGCTATGGGGGGTGGTTCTCTGGAAACACCATATATTTT
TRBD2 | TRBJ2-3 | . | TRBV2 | CASGTSGRGADTQYF | TGTGCCAGCGGGACTAGCGGGAGGGGGGCAGATACGCAGTATTTT
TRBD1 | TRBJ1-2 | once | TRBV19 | CASSIPTGTYGYTF | TGTGCCAGTAGTATCCCGACAGGGACCTATGGCTACACCTTC
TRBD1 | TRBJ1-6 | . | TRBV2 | CASSVGRGNSPLHF | TGTGCCAGCAGTGTGGGCAGGGGGAACTCACCCCTCCACTTT
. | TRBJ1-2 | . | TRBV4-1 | CASSQDPLGTTVYGYTF | TGCGCCAGCAGCCAAGACCCTTTGGGCACGACCGTCTATGGCTACACCTTC
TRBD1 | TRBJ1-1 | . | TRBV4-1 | CASSRGRDSNTEAFF | TGCGCCAGCAGCCGGGGACGGGACAGTAACACTGAAGCTTTCTTT
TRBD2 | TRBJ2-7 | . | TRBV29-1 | CSVEDPASGRPGSYEQYF | TGCAGCGTTGAAGATCCAGCTAGCGGGAGGCCGGGCTCCTACGAGCAGTACTTC
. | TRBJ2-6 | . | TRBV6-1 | CASSTGSGANVLTF | TGTGCCAGCAGTACAGGTTCTGGGGCCAACGTCCTGACTTTC
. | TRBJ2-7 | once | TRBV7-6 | CASSLTGGMYEQYF | TGTGCCAGCAGCTTAACGGGGGGCATGTACGAGCAGTACTTC
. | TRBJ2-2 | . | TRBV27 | CASRTGYHDTGELFF | TGTGCCAGCAGAACAGGGTACCATGACACCGGGGAGCTGTTTTTT
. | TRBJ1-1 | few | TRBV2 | CASREEAGGTEAFF | TGTGCCAGCAGAGAAGAGGCTGGGGGGACTGAAGCTTTCTTT
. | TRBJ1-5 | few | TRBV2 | CASSEPLGSRPQHF | TGTGCCAGCAGTGAACCCCTTGGGAGTCGGCCCCAGCATTTT
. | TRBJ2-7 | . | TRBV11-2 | CASSLDWAYEQYF | TGTGCCAGCAGCTTAGATTGGGCGTACGAGCAGTACTTC
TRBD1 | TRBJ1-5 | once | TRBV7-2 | CASSPGTAIPQPQHF | TGTGCCAGCAGCCCTGGGACAGCGATCCCTCAGCCCCAGCATTTT
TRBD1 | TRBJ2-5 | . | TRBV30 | CAWTQGAGETQYF | TGTGCCTGGACCCAGGGGGCAGGAGAGACCCAGTACTTC
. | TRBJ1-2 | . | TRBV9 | CASSVGTIQSGGYTF | TGTGCCAGCAGCGTAGGGACTATTCAGTCTGGTGGCTACACCTTC
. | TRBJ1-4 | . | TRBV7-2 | CASSTYSDEKLFF | TGTGCCAGCAGCACCTACAGTGACGAAAAACTGTTTTTT
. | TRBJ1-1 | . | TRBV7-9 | CASSPRDRMNTEAFF | TGTGCCAGCAGCCCACGTGACAGGATGAACACTGAAGCTTTCTTT